This T cell receptor (beta chain) was sequenced for a study of blood T cells in healthy people across ages. Overall study results and limits: When set beside aged donors, long-lived donors presented more naive CD4+ cells and higher diversity. In the absence of known donor CMV status, changes in expanded clonotypes were possibly confounded. Strong correlation was found linking TCR beta diversity to naive T cell percentage.

Trimming stripped 2 bases from V and 5 bases from J, with 13 bases between. The germline V gene has CDR1 SGHTA and CDR2 FQGNSA. The length of the CDR3 is 15 residues. In its sample, this clonotype was seen once. No antigen is known for it. A second PCR of roughly 7 to 11 cycles used a sample-barcoded 5' primer and a J-beta primer mix. MiXCR, applied by TCRdb to the 5' RACE reads, yields one record per CDR3 protein. Among about 1.7 million distinct CDR3 sequences listed, roughly 27% were seen once. V usage is TRBV7-2 and J usage is TRBJ1-5, with D possibly being TRBD1 (5 bases). The TCR sequence derives from a young woman in good health. Sequenced sample: blood. The chain's CDR3 is CASSLSNGAHQPQHF. The CDR3 DNA follows: TGTGCCAGCAGCTTATCAAACGGGGCCCATCAGCCCCAGCATTTT.